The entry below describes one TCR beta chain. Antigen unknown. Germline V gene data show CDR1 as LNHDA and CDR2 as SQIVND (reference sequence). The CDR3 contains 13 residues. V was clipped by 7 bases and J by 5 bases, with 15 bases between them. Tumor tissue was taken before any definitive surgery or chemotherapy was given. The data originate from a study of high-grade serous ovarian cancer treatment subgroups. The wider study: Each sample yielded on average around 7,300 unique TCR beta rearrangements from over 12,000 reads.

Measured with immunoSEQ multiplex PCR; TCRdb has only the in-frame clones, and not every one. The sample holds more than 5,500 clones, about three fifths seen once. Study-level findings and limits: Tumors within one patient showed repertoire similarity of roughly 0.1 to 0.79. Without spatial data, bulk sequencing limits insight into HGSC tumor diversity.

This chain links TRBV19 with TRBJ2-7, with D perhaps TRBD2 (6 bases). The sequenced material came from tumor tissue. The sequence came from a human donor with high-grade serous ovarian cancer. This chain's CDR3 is CASKRGSDHEQYF. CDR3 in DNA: TGTGCCAGTAAACGGGGGTCCGACCACGAGCAGTACTTC.